This TCR beta chain was sequenced for a study of tissue T cells after allogeneic stem cell transplantation. Overall study results and limits: Tissue-detected TCR repertoire was only partly captured by blood and spleen T cells. Shared clones across patients were few; motif clustering revealed tissue-specific shared signatures.

About this clone: Its antigen is undetermined. The listed genes are named as in mouse. From the germline J gene comes the end of the CDR3, since the read stops 1 residue before it.

Time point noted: mouse harvest day 7 after allogeneic transplant. Tail vein injection delivered 10^7 T-cell-depleted bone marrow cells and 10^6 splenic CD5+ T cells. The ends were cut back, 4 bases at V and 5 bases at J, with 0 bases in the middle. Looked up from germline, CDR1 is NSQYPW and CDR2 is LRSPGD (reference sequence). There are 10 residues in the CDR3. TCRbeta CDR3 was sequenced at survey depth with template counts. Assay: immunoSEQ multiplex PCR; the TCRdb copy retains only in-frame clones and omits some. The table records 8,000 to 8,500 clones, nearly 45% of them present only once. This chain links TRBV1 with TRBJ2-1; no clear D. The source is a female BALB/c mouse given C57BL/6 T cells with graft-versus-host disease after an allogeneic hematopoietic cell transplant. Sequenced: skin. The CDR3 loop reads CTCSDAEQFF. The part of the CDR3 DNA that was read is TGCACCTGCAGTGATGCTGAGCAGTTC.